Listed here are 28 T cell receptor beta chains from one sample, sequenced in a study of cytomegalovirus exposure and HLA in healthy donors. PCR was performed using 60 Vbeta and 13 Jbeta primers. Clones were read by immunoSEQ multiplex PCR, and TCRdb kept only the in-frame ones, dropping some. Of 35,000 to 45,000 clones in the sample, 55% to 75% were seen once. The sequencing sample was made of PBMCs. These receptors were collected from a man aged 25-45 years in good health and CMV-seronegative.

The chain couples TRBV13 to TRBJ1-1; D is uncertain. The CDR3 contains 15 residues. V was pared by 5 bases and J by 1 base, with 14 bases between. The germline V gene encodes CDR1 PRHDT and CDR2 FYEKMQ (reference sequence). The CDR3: CASSHTLAGNTEAFF. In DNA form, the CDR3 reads TGTGCCAGCAGCCATACTCTCGCAGGGAACACTGAAGCTTTCTTT.

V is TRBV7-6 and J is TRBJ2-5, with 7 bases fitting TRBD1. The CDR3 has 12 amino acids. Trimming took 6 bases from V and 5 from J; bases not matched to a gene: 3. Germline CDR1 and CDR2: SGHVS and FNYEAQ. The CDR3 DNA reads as TGTGCCAGCAGACAACAGGGGGAGACCCAGTACTTC. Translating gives CASRQQGETQYF.

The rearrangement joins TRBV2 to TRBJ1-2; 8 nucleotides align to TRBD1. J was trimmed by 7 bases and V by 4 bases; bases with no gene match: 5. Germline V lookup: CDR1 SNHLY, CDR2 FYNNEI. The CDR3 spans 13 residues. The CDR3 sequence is CASSGQGASGYTF. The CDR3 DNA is TGTGCCAGCAGTGGTCAGGGGGCCAGTGGCTACACCTTC.

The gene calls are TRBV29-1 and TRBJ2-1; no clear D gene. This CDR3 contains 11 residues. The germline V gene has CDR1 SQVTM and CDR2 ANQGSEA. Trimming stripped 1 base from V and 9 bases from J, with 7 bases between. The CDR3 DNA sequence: TGCAGCGTTGAAGTTATTAGTGAGCAGTTCTTC. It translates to CSVEVISEQFF.

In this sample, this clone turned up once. The CDR3 region is CASTRGDSGANVLTF. The CDR3, as DNA: TGTGCCAGCACTAGAGGAGACTCTGGGGCCAACGTCCTGACTTTC. This chain connects TRBV6-6 to TRBJ2-6; D remains ambiguous. Trimming shortened V by 7 bases and J by 0 bases, and 10 bases separated the two germline ends. The CDR3 length is 15 residues. Germline CDR1 reads MNHNY; CDR2 reads SVGAGI (reference sequence).

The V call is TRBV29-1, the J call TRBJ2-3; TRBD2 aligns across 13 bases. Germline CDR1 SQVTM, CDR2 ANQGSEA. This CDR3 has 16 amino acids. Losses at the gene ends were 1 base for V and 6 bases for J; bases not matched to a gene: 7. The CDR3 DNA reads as TGCAGCGTTGAAGCCACTAGCGGGGGGGCCAGGGATACGCAGTATTTT. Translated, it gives CSVEATSGGARDTQYF.

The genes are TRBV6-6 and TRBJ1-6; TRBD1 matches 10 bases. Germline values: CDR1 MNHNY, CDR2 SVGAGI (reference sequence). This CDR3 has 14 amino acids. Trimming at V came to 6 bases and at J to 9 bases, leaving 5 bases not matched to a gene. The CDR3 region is CASRKTGGGSPLHF. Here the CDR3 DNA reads TGTGCCAGCAGGAAGACAGGGGGCGGTTCACCCCTCCACTTT.

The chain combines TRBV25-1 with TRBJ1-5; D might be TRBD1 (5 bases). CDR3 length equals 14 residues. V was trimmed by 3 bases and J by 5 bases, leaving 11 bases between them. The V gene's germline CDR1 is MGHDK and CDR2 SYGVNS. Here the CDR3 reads CASSEAGGDQPQHF. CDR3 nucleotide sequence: TGTGCCAGCAGTGAGGCGGGGGGAGATCAGCCCCAGCATTTT.

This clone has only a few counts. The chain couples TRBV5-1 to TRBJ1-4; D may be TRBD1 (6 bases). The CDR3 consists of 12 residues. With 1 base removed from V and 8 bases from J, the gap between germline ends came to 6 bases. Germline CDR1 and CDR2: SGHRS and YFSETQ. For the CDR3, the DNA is TGCGCCAGCAGCTTGACAGGGGAAAAACTGTTTTTT. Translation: CASSLTGEKLFF.

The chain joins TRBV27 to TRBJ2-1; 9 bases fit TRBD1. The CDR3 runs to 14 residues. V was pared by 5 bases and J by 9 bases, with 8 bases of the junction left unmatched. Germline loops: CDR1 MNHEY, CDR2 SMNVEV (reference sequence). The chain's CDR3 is CASSRDRAGSEQFF. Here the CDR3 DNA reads TGTGCCAGCAGTCGGGACAGGGCAGGGAGTGAGCAGTTCTTC.

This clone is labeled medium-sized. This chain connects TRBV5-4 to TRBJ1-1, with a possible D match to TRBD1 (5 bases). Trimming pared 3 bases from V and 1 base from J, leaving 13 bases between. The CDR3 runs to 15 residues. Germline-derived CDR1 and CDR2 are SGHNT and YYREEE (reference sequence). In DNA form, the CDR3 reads TGTGCCAGCAGCTGGGGGGTGGGGGAGAACACTGAAGCTTTCTTT. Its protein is CASSWGVGENTEAFF.

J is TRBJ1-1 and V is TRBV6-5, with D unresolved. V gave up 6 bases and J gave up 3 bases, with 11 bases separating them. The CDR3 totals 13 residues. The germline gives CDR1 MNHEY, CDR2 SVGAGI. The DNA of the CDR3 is TGTGCCAGCAGGGGGAGCGTACACACTGAAGCTTTCTTT. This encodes CASRGSVHTEAFF.

The DNA for the CDR3 is TGCAGCGGGACGGACAGGGTCGGTGGCTACACCTTC. It is translated as CSGTDRVGGYTF. The J gene is TRBJ1-2, the V gene TRBV29-1; 8 nucleotides align to TRBD1. V gave up 7 bases and J gave up 7 bases; unmatched junction bases: 8. Germline lookup yields CDR1 SQVTM and CDR2 ANQGSEA. This CDR3 comprises 12 residues.

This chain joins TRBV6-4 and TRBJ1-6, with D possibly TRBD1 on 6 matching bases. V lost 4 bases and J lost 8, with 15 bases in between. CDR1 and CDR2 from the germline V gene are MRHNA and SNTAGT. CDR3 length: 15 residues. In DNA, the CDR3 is TGTGCCAGCAGTGCTGGGCCGGACAGTTATTCACCCCTCCACTTT. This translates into CASSAGPDSYSPLHF.

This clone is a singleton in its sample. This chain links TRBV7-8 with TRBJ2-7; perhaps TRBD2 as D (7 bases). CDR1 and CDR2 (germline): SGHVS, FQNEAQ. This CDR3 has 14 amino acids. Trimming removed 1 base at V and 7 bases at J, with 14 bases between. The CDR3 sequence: CASSLEGGLEEQYF. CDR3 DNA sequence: TGTGCCAGCAGCTTAGAGGGGGGGCTGGAGGAGCAGTACTTC. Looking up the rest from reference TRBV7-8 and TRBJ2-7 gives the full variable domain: GAGVSQSPRYKVAKRGQDVALRCDPISGHVSLFWYQQALGQGPEFLTYFQNEAQLDKSGLPSDRFFAERPEGSVSTLKIQRTQQEDSAVYLCASSLEGGLEEQYFGPGTRLTVT.

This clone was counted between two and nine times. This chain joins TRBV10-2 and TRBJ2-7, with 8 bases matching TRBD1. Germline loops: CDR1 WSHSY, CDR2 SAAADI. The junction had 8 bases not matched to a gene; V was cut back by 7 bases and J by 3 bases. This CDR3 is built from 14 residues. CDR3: CASTTGTGGYEQYF. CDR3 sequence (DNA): TGCGCCAGCACCACCGGGACAGGAGGCTACGAGCAGTACTTC.

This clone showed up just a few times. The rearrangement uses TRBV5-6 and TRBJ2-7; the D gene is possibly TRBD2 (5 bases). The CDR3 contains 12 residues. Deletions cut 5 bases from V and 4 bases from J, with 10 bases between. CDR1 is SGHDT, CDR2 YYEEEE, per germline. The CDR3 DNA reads TGTGCCAGCAGATGGAGGCAGTACGAGCAGTACTTC. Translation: CASRWRQYEQYF.

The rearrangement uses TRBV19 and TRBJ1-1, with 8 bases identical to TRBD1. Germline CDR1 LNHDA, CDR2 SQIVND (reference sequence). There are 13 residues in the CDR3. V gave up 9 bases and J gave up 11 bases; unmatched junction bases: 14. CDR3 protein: CASIGQGGWEAFF. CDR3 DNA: TGTGCCAGCATTGGACAGGGCGGATGGGAGGCTTTCTTT.

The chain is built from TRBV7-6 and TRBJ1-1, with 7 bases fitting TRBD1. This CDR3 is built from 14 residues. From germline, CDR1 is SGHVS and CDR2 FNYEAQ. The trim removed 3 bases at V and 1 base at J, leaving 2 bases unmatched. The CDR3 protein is CASSLRQGNTEAFF. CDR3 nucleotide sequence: TGTGCCAGCAGCTTGAGACAGGGGAACACTGAAGCTTTCTTT.

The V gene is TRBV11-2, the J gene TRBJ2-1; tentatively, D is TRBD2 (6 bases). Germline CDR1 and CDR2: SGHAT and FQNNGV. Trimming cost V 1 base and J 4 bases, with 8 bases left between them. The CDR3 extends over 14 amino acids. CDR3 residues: CASSLGTTYNEQFF. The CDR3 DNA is TGTGCCAGCAGCTTAGGGACTACTTACAATGAGCAGTTCTTC.

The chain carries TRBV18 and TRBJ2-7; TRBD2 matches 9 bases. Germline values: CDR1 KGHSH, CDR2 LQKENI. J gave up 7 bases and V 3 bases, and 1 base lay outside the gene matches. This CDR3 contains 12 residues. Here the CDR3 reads CASSPLAGEQYF. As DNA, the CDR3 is TGTGCCAGCTCACCTCTAGCGGGAGAGCAGTACTTC.

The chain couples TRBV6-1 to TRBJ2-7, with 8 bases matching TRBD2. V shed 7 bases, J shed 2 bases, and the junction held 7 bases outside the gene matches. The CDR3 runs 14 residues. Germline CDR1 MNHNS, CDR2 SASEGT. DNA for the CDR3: TGTGCCAGCACCCGGGGAGCGGGAGCCTACGAGCAGTACTTC. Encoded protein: CASTRGAGAYEQYF.

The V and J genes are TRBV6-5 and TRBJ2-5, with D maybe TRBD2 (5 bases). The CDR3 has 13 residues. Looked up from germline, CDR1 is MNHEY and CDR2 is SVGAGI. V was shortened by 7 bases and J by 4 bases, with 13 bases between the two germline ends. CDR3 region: CASTSPGGETQYF. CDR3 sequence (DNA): TGTGCCAGCACCTCACCCGGAGGAGAGACCCAGTACTTC.

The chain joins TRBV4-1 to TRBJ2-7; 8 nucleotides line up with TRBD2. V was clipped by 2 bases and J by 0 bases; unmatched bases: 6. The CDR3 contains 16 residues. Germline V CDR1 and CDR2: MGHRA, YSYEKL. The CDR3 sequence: CASSQPLAVFSYEQYF. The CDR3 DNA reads TGCGCCAGCAGCCAACCACTAGCGGTTTTCTCCTACGAGCAGTACTTC.

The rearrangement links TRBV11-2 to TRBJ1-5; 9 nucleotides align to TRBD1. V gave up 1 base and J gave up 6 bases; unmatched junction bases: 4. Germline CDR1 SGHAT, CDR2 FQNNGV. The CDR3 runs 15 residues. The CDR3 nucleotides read TGTGCCAGCAGCTTAGGAGGGACAGGGAGTCAGCCCCAGCATTTT. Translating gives CASSLGGTGSQPQHF. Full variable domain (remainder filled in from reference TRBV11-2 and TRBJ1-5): EAGVAQSPRYKIIEKRQSVAFWCNPISGHATLYWYQQILGQGPKLLIQFQNNGVVDDSQLPKDRFSAERLKGVDSTLKIQPAKLEDSAVYLCASSLGGTGSQPQHFGDGTRLSIL.

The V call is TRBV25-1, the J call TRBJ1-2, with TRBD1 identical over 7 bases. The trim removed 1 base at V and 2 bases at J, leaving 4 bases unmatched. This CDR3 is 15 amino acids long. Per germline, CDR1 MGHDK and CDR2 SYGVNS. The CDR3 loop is CASSESRGLNYGYTF. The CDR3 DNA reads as TGTGCCAGCAGTGAATCCAGGGGGTTGAACTATGGCTACACCTTC.

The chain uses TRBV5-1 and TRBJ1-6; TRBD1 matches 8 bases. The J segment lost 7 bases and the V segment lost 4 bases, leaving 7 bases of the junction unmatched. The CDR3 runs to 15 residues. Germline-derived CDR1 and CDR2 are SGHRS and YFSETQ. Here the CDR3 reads CASSRDRGLNSPLHF. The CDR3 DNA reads TGCGCCAGCAGCCGCGACAGGGGCCTCAATTCACCCCTCCACTTT.

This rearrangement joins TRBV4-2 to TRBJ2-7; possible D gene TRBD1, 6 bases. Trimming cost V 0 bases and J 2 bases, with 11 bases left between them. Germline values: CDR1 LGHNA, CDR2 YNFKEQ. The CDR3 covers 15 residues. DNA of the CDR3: TGTGCCAGCAGCCAAGAGTCTACAGGGACCTACGAGCAGTACTTC. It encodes CASSQESTGTYEQYF.